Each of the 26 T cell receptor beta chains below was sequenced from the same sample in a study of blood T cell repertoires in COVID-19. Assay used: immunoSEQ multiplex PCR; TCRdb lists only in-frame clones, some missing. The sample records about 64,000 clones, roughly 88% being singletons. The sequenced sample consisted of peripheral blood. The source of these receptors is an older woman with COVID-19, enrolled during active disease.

Here the CDR3 DNA reads TGTGCCAGCAGTCTGGGTGGGCAGGAGACCCAGTACTTC. Its translation: CASSLGGQETQYF. The chain couples TRBV12-3 or TRBV12-4 to TRBJ2-5, with D unclear. Trimming cost V 5 bases and J 5 bases, with 12 bases left between them. CDR3 size: 13 residues.

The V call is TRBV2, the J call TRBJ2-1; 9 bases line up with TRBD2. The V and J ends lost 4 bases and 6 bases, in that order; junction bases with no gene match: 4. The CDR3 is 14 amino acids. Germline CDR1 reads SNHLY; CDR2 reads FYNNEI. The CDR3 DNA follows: TGTGCCAGCAGTGGCGGCGGGAGGGCCAATGAGCAGTTCTTC. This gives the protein CASSGGGRANEQFF.

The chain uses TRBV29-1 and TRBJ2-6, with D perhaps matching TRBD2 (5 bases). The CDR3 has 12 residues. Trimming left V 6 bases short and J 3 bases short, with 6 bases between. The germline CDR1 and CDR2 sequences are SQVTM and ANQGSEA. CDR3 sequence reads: CSVLGGANVLTF. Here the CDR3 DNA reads TGCAGCGTACTAGGTGGGGCCAACGTCCTGACTTTC.

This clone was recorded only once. The CDR3 DNA reads as TGTGCCAGCAGCCAATCATGGGACAGGGGTTACAATGAGCAGTTCTTC. Amino acids: CASSQSWDRGYNEQFF. The gene calls are TRBV3-1 (or the pseudogene TRBV3-2) and TRBJ2-1; 10 nucleotides align to TRBD1. This CDR3 has 16 residues. With 2 bases clipped from V and 4 bases from J, the junction kept 5 bases outside the gene matches. CDR1 and CDR2 (germline): LGHDT, YNNKEL (reference sequence).

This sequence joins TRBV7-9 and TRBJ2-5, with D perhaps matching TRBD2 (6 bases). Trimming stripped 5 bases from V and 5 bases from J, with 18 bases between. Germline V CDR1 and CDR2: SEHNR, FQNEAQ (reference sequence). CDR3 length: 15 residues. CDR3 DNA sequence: TGTGCCAGCAGCACTAATGGGGGGAGACGGGAGACCCAGTACTTC. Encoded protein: CASSTNGGRRETQYF. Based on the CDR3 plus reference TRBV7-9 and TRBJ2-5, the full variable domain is DTGVSQNPRHKITKRGQNVTFRCDPISEHNRLYWYRQTLGQGPEFLTYFQNEAQLEKSRLLSDRFSAERPKGSFSTLEIQRTEQGDSAMYLCASSTNGGRRETQYFGPGTRLLVL.

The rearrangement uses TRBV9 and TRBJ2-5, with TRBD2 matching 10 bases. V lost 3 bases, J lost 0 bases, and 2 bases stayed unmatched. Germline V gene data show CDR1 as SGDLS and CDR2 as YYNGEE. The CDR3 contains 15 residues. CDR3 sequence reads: CASSEAGGYQETQYF. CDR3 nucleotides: TGTGCCAGCAGCGAAGCGGGGGGGTACCAAGAGACCCAGTACTTC.

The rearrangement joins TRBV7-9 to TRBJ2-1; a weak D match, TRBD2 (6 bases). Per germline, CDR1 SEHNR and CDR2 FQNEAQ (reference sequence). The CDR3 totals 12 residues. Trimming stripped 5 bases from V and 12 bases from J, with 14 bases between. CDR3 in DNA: TGTGCCAGCAGCCAATATGACGGGGGGCAGTTCTTC. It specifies CASSQYDGGQFF.

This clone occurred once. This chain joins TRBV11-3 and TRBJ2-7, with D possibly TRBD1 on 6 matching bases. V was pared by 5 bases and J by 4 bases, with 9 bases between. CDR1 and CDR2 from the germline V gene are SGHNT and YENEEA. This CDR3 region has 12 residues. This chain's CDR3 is CASSPDRYEQYF. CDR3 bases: TGTGCCAGCAGCCCAGACAGGTACGAGCAGTACTTC. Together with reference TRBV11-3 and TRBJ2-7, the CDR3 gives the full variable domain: EAGVVQSPRYKIIEKKQPVAFWCNPISGHNTLYWYLQNLGQGPELLIRYENEEAVDDSQLPKDRFSAERLKGVDSTLKIQPAELGDSAVYLCASSPDRYEQYFGPGTRLTVT.

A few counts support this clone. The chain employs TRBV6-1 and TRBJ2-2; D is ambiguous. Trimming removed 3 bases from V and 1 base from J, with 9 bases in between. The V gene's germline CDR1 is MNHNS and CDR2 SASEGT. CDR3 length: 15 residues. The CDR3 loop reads CASSERRLNTGELFF. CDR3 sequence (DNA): TGTGCCAGCAGTGAGAGGCGGCTGAACACCGGGGAGCTGTTTTTT.

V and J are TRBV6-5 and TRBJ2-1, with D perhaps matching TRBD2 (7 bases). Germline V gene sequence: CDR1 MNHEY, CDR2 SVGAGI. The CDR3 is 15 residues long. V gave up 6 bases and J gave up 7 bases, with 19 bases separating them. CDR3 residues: CASSKGRGQGNEQFF. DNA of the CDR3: TGTGCCAGCAGCAAAGGGCGGGGGCAGGGGAATGAGCAGTTCTTC.

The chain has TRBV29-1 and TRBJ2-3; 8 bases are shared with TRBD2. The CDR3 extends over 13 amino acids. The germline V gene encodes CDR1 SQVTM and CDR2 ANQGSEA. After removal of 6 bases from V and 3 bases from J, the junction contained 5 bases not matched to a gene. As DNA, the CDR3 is TGCAGCGTGTTGGGCGGGGGGACAGATACGCAGTATTTT. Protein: CSVLGGGTDTQYF.

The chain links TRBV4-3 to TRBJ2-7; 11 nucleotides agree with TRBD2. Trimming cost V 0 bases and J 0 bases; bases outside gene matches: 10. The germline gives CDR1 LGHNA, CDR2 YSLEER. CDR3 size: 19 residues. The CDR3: CASSQDRASGRSSSYEQYF. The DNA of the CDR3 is TGCGCCAGCAGCCAAGATAGAGCTAGCGGGAGGTCGAGCTCCTACGAGCAGTACTTC.

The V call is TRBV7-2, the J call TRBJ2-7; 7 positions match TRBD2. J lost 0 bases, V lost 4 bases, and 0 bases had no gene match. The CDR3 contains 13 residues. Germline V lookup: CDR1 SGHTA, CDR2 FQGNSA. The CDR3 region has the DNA TGTGCCAGCAGCTCGGGGGGCTCCTACGAGCAGTACTTC. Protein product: CASSSGGSYEQYF.

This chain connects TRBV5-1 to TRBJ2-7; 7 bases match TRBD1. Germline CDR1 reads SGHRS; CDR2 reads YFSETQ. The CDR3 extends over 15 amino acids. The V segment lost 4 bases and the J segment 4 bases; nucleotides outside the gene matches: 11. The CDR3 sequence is CASSPATGKGYEQYF. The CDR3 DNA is TGCGCCAGCAGCCCAGCGACAGGGAAAGGTTACGAGCAGTACTTC.

CDR3 nucleotides: TGTGCCAGCAGCCAAGGACTAGCGGGAGTCGGATACAATGAGCAGTTCTTC. As protein: CASSQGLAGVGYNEQFF. This chain uses TRBV16 with TRBJ2-1, with 13 positions matching TRBD2. The CDR3 covers 17 residues. J was trimmed by 4 bases and V by 2 bases; bases with no gene match: 5. Per the germline V gene, CDR1 is KGHSY and CDR2 is FQNENV.

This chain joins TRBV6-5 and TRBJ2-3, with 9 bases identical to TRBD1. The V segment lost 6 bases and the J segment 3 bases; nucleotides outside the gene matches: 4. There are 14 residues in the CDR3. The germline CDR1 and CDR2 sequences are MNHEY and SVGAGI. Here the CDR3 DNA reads TGTGCCAGCAGCCCCGGGACAGGGACAGATACGCAGTATTTT. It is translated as CASSPGTGTDTQYF.

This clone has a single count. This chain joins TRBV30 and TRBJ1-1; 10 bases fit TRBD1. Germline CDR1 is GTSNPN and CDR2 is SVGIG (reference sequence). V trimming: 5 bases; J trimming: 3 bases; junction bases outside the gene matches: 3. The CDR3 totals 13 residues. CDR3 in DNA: TGTGCCTGGGCTGGGACAGGGGACACTGAAGCTTTCTTT. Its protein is CAWAGTGDTEAFF. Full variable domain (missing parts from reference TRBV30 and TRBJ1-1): SQTIHQWPATLVQPVGSPLSLECTVEGTSNPNLYWYRQAAGRGLQLLFYSVGIGQISSEVPQNLSASRPQDRQFILSSKKLLLSDSGFYLCAWAGTGDTEAFFGQGTRLTVV.

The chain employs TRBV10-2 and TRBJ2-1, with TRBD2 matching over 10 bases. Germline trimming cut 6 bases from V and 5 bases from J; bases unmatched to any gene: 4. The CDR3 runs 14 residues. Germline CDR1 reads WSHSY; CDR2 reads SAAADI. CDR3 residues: CASRLAGNDNEQFF. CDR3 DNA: TGCGCCAGCAGACTAGCGGGAAATGACAATGAGCAGTTCTTC.

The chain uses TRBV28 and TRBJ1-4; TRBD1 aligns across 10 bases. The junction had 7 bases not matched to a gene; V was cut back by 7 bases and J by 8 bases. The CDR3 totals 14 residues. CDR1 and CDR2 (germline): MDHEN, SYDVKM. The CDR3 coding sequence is TGTGCCAGCACCCTGGACAGGGGGAGAGAAAAACTGTTTTTT. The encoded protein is CASTLDRGREKLFF.

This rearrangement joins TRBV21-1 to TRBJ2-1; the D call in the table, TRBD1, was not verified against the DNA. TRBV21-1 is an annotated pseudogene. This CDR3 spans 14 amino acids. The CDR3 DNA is TGTGCCAGCCCCGTAGCCGGGACAGACAATGAGCAGTTCTTC. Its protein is CASPVAGTDNEQFF.

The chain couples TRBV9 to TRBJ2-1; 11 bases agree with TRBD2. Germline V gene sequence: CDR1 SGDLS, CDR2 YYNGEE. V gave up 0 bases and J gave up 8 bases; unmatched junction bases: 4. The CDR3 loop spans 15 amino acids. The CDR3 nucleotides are TGTGCCAGCAGCGTAGGAATACTAGCGGGAGATGAGCAGTTCTTC. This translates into CASSVGILAGDEQFF.

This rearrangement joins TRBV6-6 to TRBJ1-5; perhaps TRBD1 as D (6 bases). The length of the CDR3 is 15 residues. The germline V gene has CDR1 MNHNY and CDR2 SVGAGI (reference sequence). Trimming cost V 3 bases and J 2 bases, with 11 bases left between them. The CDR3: CASSYPSGGNQPQHF. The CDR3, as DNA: TGTGCCAGCAGTTATCCTTCAGGGGGCAATCAGCCCCAGCATTTT.

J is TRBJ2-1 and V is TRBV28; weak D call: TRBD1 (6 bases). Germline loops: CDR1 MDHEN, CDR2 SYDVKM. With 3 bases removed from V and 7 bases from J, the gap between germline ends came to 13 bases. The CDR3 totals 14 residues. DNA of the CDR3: TGTGCCAGCAGTTTGGTGGGCAGGGGAAATGAGCAGTTCTTC. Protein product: CASSLVGRGNEQFF. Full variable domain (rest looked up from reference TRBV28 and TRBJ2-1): DVKVTQSSRYLVKRTGEKVFLECVQDMDHENMFWYRQDPGLGLRLIYFSYDVKMKEKGDIPEGYSVSREKKERFSLILESASTNQTSMYLCASSLVGRGNEQFFGPGTRLTVL.

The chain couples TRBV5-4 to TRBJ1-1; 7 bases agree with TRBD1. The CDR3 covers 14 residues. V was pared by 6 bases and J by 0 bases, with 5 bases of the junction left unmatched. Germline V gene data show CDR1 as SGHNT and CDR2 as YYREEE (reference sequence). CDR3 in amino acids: CASTQGQMNTEAFF. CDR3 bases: TGTGCCAGCACCCAGGGACAGATGAACACTGAAGCTTTCTTT.

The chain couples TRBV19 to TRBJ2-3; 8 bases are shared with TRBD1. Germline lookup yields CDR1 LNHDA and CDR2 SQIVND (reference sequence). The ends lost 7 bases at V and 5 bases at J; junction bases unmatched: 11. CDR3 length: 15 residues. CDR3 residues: CASTEGQGIGDTQYF. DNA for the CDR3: TGTGCCAGTACAGAAGGACAGGGAATAGGAGATACGCAGTATTTT.

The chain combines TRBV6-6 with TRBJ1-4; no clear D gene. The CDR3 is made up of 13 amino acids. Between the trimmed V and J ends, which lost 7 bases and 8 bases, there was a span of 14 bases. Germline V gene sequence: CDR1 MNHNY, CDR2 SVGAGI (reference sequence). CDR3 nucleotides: TGTGCCAGCACCGCAGGACTGAACGAAAAACTGTTTTTT. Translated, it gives CASTAGLNEKLFF.